These T cell receptor beta chains were read from a single sample in a study of blood T cell repertoires in COVID-19. Profiled with immunoSEQ multiplex PCR; TCRdb holds only in-frame clones, not every one. The sample lists around 190,000 clones, roughly 85% occurring once. Sequencing was carried out using peripheral blood. The receptors were sampled from a man over 45 with active or convalescent COVID-19. The CDR3 runs from the conserved cysteine through the conserved F or W. D genes are given only for firm matches. The size of a clone is reported for some rows only, either as once, few or many, or as a class for expanded clones.

v_gene	d_gene	j_gene	abundance	CDR3aa	CDR3nt
TRBV30	TRBD1	TRBJ1-2	NA	CASPGQKYGYTF	TGTGCCTCCCCGGGACAGAAGTATGGCTACACCTTC
TRBV7-3	TRBD2	TRBJ2-7	NA	CASSISGGLSYEQYF	TGTGCCAGCAGCATTAGCGGGGGCCTTTCCTACGAGCAGTACTTC
TRBV3-1/TRBV3-2	NA	TRBJ2-7	NA	CASSPRGKGSYEQYF	TGTGCCAGCAGTCCCAGGGGAAAAGGCTCCTACGAGCAGTACTTC
TRBV11-1	NA	TRBJ2-2	NA	CASNPAGKSAGELFF	TGTGCCAGCAACCCAGCAGGGAAGTCCGCCGGGGAGCTGTTTTTT
TRBV19	NA	TRBJ1-1	NA	CASSPPENTEAFF	TGTGCCAGTAGTCCCCCAGAGAACACTGAAGCTTTCTTT
TRBV18	TRBD1	TRBJ2-1	few	CASSLPGTGVGNEQFF	TGTGCCAGCTCACTACCCGGGACAGGGGTTGGCAATGAGCAGTTCTTC
TRBV18	NA	TRBJ1-5	NA	CATGQSNNQPQHF	TGTGCCACCGGACAGTCCAACAATCAGCCCCAGCATTTT
TRBV7-2	NA	TRBJ1-6	NA	CASSRSSYNSPLHF	TGCGCCAGCAGCCGGAGCTCCTATAATTCACCCCTCCACTTT
TRBV18	NA	TRBJ2-1	NA	CASSPLSTSYNEQFF	TGTGCCAGCTCGCCCCTTTCTACTTCCTACAATGAGCAGTTCTTC
TRBV6-5	NA	TRBJ1-4	NA	CASSSPPATNEKLFF	TGTGCCAGCAGTTCCCCCCCCGCAACTAATGAAAAACTGTTTTTT
TRBV2	NA	TRBJ1-2	NA	CASSPDSLYGYTF	TGTGCCAGCAGTCCGGACAGCCTCTATGGCTACACCTTC
TRBV12-2	NA	TRBJ2-7	NA	CAPDSRLAYEQYF	TGTGCTCCTGACTCAAGGTTGGCCTACGAGCAGTACTTC
TRBV27	TRBD1	TRBJ2-7	NA	CASSSKEGPPTGGNLPSEQYF	TGTGCCAGCAGTTCTAAAGAGGGGCCACCGACAGGGGGGAATCTTCCGTCAGAGCAGTACTTC
TRBV25-1	TRBD1	TRBJ2-5	once	CASSEGVGGGKKTQYF	TGTGCCAGCAGTGAAGGTGTAGGGGGCGGAAAAAAGACCCAGTACTTC
TRBV28	NA	TRBJ2-5	NA	CASSGGPEETQYF	TGTGCCAGCAGTGGTGGTCCAGAAGAGACCCAGTACTTC
TRBV7-3	NA	TRBJ2-5	NA	CASSLMGREETQYF	TGTGCCAGCAGCTTAATGGGCAGGGAAGAGACCCAGTACTTC
TRBV30	NA	TRBJ1-3	NA	CAWDLSTTSSGNTIYF	TGTGCCTGGGACCTCTCAACCACCAGCTCTGGAAACACCATATATTTT
TRBV24-1	TRBD2	TRBJ2-5	NA	CATSDGLAGIQETQYF	TGTGCCACCAGTGATGGGCTAGCGGGGATCCAAGAGACCCAGTACTTC
TRBV19	TRBD1	TRBJ1-1	NA	CASSTTGVNTEAFF	TGTGCCAGTAGTACGACAGGGGTGAATACTGAAGCTTTCTTT
TRBV7-9	TRBD1	TRBJ1-4	NA	CASSLGGQGEYEKLFF	TGTGCCAGCAGCTTAGGCGGACAGGGAGAGTATGAAAAACTGTTTTTT
TRBV5-1	NA	TRBJ1-1	NA	CASSMTMNTEAFF	TGCGCCAGCAGCATGACAATGAACACTGAAGCTTTCTTT
TRBV7-9	TRBD1	TRBJ1-2	NA	CASSNTGTGVNYGYTF	TGTGCCAGCAGCAACACCGGGACAGGGGTTAACTATGGCTACACCTTC
TRBV30	TRBD1	TRBJ1-6	NA	CAWTPRGQGVWSLHF	TGTGCCTGGACCCCACGGGGACAGGGGGTCTGGTCCCTCCACTTT
TRBV25-1	TRBD1	TRBJ2-3	NA	CASSWDRGTDTQYF	TGTGCCAGCAGTTGGGACAGGGGCACAGATACGCAGTATTTT
TRBV29-1	NA	TRBJ1-6	once	CSVGDKSPLHF	TGCAGCGTGGGGGACAAATCACCCCTCCACTTT
TRBV2	TRBD1	TRBJ2-2	NA	CASVAQGGNTGELFF	TGTGCCAGCGTTGCACAGGGGGGTAACACCGGGGAGCTGTTTTTT
TRBV6-5	NA	TRBJ1-3	NA	CASRQPGTGNTIYF	TGTGCCAGCAGACAACCCGGGACTGGAAACACCATATATTTT
TRBV11-2	NA	TRBJ1-1	once	CASSFPGPEAFF	TGTGCCAGCAGCTTCCCAGGGCCTGAAGCTTTCTTT
TRBV28	TRBD1	TRBJ1-2	NA	CASSLGQGNYGYTF	TGTGCCAGCAGTTTGGGACAGGGGAACTATGGCTACACCTTC
TRBV6-5	NA	TRBJ1-1	NA	CASTKGDTEAFF	TGTGCCAGCACAAAGGGGGACACTGAAGCTTTCTTT
TRBV10-3	TRBD2	TRBJ2-3	NA	CAISGEGLAVGSDTQYF	TGTGCCATCAGTGGGGAGGGGCTAGCGGTAGGATCAGATACGCAGTATTTT
TRBV19	NA	TRBJ1-1	NA	CASSLTGWDTEAFF	TGTGCCAGTAGTCTGACAGGCTGGGACACTGAAGCTTTCTTT
TRBV11-2	NA	TRBJ2-7	NA	CASSPRGALTYEQYF	TGTGCCAGCAGTCCTCGGGGAGCACTCACCTACGAGCAGTACTTC
TRBV27	TRBD1	TRBJ2-1	NA	CASNKGQGYNEQFF	TGTGCCAGCAATAAAGGACAGGGTTACAATGAGCAGTTCTTC
TRBV7-3	TRBD1	TRBJ2-3	NA	CASSLGQGPDTQYF	TGTGCCAGCAGCTTAGGACAGGGGCCAGATACGCAGTATTTT
TRBV10-3	TRBD1	TRBJ1-4	once	CAISYATGSGEKLFF	TGTGCCATCAGTTACGCGACAGGGTCGGGTGAAAAACTGTTTTTT
TRBV7-9	NA	TRBJ2-5	NA	CASSLEASYRWEAQYF	TGTGCCAGCAGCTTAGAAGCGAGCTACAGATGGGAGGCCCAGTACTTC
TRBV6-5	NA	TRBJ1-1	NA	CASSYTGGAEAFF	TGTGCCAGCAGTTACACAGGTGGGGCTGAAGCTTTCTTT
TRBV5-1	TRBD1	TRBJ2-3	NA	CASSLGRTGSSTDTQYF	TGCGCCAGCAGCTTGGGGCGGACAGGCAGTAGCACAGATACGCAGTATTTT
TRBV4-3	TRBD1	TRBJ1-2	NA	CASSDRGDYGYTF	TGCGCCAGCAGCGACAGGGGTGACTATGGCTACACCTTC
TRBV3-1/TRBV3-2	NA	TRBJ2-7	NA	CASSRLSGSYEQYF	TGTGCCAGCAGCCGGTTGTCAGGATCATACGAGCAGTACTTC
TRBV18	TRBD1	TRBJ1-3	few	CASSRQGSSGNTIYF	TGTGCCAGCTCCCGACAGGGGAGCTCTGGAAACACCATATATTTT
TRBV28	TRBD1	TRBJ2-1	NA	CASSSPGQGPREQFF	TGTGCCAGCAGTTCCCCGGGACAGGGCCCCCGTGAGCAGTTCTTC
TRBV5-1	TRBD1	TRBJ1-1	NA	CASSWEQGAGTEAFF	TGCGCCAGCAGCTGGGAACAGGGGGCTGGCACTGAAGCTTTCTTT
TRBV28	NA	TRBJ1-5	NA	CASRSLGANLYSNQPQHF	TGTGCCAGCAGATCCCTGGGGGCGAATCTTTATAGCAATCAGCCCCAGCATTTT
TRBV27	NA	TRBJ2-7	NA	CASSLTEPYEQYF	TGTGCCAGCAGTTTGACAGAACCCTACGAGCAGTACTTC
TRBV29-1	NA	TRBJ2-2	NA	CSVERDGQAGELFF	TGCAGCGTTGAAAGAGACGGCCAGGCCGGGGAGCTGTTTTTT
TRBV14	NA	TRBJ1-2	NA	CASSQESGYGYTF	TGTGCCAGCAGCCAAGAGTCAGGTTATGGCTACACCTTC
TRBV7-2	TRBD1	TRBJ2-5	NA	CASSQPGQGRETQYF	TGTGCCAGCAGCCAACCCGGACAGGGGCGGGAGACCCAGTACTTC
TRBV28	NA	TRBJ2-5	once	CASSEGTAETQYF	TGTGCCAGCAGTGAGGGGACTGCAGAGACCCAGTACTTC
TRBV28	NA	TRBJ1-2	once	CASSLAGDNYGYTF	TGTGCCAGCAGTTTAGCCGGGGATAACTATGGCTACACCTTC
TRBV19	TRBD2	TRBJ2-3	NA	CASSGGAGDTQYF	TGTGCCAGTAGCGGGGGGGCTGGAGATACGCAGTATTTT
TRBV4-2	TRBD2	TRBJ2-1	NA	CASSQAGTSGYNEQFF	TGTGCCAGCAGCCAAGCCGGGACTAGCGGATACAATGAGCAGTTCTTC